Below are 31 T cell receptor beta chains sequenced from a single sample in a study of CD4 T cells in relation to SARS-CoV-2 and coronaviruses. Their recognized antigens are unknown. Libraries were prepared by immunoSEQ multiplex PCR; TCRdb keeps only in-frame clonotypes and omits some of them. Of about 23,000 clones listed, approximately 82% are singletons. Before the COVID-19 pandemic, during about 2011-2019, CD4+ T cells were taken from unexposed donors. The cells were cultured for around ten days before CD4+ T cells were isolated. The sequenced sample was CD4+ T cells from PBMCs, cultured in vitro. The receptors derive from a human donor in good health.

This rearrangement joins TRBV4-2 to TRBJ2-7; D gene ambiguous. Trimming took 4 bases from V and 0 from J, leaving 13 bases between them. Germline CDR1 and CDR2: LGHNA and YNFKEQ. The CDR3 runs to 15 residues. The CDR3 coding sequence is TGTGCCAGCAGCCTCCTTGGGCCGAGCTCCTACGAGCAGTACTTC. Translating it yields CASSLLGPSSYEQYF.

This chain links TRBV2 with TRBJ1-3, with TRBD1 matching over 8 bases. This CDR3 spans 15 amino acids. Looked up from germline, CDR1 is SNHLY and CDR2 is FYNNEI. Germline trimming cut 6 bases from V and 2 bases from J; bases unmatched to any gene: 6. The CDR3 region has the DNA TGTGCCAGCAGGGAACAGGGGGACGCTGGAAACACCATATATTTT. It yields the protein CASREQGDAGNTIYF. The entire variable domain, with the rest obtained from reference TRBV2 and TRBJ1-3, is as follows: EPEVTQTPSHQVTQMGQEVILRCVPISNHLYFYWYRQILGQKVEFLVSFYNNEISEKSEIFDDQFSVERPDGSNFTLKIRSTKLEDSAMYFCASREQGDAGNTIYFGEGSWLTVV.

For the CDR3, the DNA is TGTGCCAGCAGCTGGACAGAGGACGAGCAGTACTTC. Translation gives CASSWTEDEQYF. The chain recombines TRBV7-8 with TRBJ2-7; TRBD1 is a possible D gene (6 bases). The CDR3 is made up of 12 amino acids. The V end was cut by 4 bases, the J end by 5 bases, with 9 bases between. Germline V gene lookup returns CDR1 SGHVS and CDR2 FQNEAQ.

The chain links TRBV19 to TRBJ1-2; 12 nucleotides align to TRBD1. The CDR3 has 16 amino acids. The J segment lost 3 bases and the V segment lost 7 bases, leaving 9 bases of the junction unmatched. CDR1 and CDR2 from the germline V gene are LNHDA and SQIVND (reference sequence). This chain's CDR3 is CASIEQGQGAYYGYTF. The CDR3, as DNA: TGTGCCAGTATTGAACAGGGACAGGGGGCTTACTATGGCTACACCTTC.

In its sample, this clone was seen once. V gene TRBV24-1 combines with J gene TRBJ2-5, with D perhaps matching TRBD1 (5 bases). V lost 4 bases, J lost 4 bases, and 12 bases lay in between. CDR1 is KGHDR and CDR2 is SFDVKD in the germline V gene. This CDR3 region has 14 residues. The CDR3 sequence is CATSEPQARETQYF. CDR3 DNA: TGTGCCACCAGTGAGCCACAGGCTAGAGAGACCCAGTACTTC.

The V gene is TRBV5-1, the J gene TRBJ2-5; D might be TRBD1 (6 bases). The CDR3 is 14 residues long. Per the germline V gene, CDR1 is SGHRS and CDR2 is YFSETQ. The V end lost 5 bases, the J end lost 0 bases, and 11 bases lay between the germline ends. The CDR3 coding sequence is TGCGCCAGCAGTTCAGACAGGAACCAAGAGACCCAGTACTTC. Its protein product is CASSSDRNQETQYF.

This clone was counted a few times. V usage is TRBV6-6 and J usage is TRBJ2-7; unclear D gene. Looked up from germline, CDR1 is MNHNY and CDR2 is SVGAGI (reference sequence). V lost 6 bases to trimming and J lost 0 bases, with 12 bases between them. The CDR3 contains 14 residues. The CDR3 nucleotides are TGTGCCAGCAGGAACAGAGCTGACTCCTACGAGCAGTACTTC. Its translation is CASRNRADSYEQYF.

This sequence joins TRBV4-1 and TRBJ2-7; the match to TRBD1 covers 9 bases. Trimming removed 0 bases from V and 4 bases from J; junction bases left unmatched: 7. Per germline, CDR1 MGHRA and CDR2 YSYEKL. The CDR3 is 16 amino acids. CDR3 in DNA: TGCGCCAGCAGCCAAGAGTCCGGGACAGGGTTATACGAGCAGTACTTC. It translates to CASSQESGTGLYEQYF.

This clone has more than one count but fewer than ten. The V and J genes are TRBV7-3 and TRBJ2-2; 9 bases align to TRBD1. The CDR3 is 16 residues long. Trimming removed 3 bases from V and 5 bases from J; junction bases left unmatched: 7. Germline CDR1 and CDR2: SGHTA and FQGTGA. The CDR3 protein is CASSFSSGQGTGELFF. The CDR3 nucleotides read TGTGCCAGCAGCTTCTCCTCGGGACAGGGAACCGGGGAGCTGTTTTTT.

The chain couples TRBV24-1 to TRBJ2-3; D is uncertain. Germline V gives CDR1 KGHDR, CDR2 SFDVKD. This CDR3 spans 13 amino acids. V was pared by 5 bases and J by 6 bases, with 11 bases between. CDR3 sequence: CATSGAARDTQYF. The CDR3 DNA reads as TGTGCCACCAGTGGGGCTGCTAGGGATACGCAGTATTTT.

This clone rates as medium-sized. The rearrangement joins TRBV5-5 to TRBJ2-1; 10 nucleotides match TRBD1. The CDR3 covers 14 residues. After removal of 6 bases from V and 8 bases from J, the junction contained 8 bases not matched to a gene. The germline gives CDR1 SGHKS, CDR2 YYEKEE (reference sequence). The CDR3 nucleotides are TGTGCCAGCACCCGGACAGGGGGAAGTTATGAGCAGTTCTTC. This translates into CASTRTGGSYEQFF.

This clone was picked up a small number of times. DNA for the CDR3: TGTGCCAGCAGCGAGGGGGCCGGGACTGAAGCTTTCTTT. As protein: CASSEGAGTEAFF. V and J are TRBV11-2 and TRBJ1-1, with 7 bases lining up with TRBD1. With 5 bases clipped from V and 5 bases from J, the junction kept 5 bases outside the gene matches. Per germline, CDR1 SGHAT and CDR2 FQNNGV. The CDR3 sequence is 13 residues long.

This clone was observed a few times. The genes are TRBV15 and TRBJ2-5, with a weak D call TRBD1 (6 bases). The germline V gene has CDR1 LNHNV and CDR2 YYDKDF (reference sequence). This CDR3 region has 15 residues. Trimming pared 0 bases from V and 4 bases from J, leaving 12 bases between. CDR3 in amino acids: CATSRDPGVGETQYF. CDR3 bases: TGTGCCACCAGCAGAGACCCAGGGGTAGGAGAGACCCAGTACTTC.

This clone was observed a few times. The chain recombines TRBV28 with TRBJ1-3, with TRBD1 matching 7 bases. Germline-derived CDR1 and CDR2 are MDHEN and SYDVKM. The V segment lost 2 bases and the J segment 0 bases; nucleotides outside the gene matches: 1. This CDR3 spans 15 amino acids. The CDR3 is CASSLRDSSGNTIYF. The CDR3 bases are TGTGCCAGCAGTTTACGGGACAGCTCTGGAAACACCATATATTTT.

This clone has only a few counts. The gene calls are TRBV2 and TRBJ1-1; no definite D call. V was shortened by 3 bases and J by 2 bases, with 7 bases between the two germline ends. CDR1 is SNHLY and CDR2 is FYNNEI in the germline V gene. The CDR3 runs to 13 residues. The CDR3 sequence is CASSELENTEAFF. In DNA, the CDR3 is TGTGCCAGCAGTGAGCTAGAAAACACTGAAGCTTTCTTT.

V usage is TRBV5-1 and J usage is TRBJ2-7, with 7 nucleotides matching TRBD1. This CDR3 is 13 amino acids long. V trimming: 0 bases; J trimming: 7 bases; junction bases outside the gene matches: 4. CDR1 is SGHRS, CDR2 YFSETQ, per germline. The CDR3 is CASSLDRGGEQYF. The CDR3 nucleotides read TGCGCCAGCAGCTTGGACAGGGGTGGAGAGCAGTACTTC.

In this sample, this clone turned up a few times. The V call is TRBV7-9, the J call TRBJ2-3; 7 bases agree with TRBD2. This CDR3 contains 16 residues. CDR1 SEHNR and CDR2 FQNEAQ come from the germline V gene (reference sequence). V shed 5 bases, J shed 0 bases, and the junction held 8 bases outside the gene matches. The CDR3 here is CASSDRDYLSTDTQYF. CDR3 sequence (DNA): TGTGCCAGCAGCGACCGGGACTACCTGAGCACAGATACGCAGTATTTT.

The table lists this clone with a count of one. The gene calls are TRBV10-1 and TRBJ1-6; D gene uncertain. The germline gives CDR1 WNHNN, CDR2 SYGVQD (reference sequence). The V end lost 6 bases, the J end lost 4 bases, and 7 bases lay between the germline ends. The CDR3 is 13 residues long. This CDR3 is CASSRDYNSPLHF. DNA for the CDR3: TGCGCCAGCAGCCGGGATTATAATTCACCCCTCCACTTT.

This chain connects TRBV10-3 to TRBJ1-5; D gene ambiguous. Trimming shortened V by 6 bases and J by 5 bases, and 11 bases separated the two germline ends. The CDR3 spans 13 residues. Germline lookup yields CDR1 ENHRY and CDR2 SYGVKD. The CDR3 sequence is CAISSLADQPQHF. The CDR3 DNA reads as TGTGCCATCAGCTCTCTCGCAGATCAGCCCCAGCATTTT.

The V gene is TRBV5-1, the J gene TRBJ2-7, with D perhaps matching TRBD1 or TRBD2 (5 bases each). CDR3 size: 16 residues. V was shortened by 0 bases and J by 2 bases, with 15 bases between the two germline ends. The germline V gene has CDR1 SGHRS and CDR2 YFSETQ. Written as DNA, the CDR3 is TGCGCCAGCAGCTTGGGTCGGGACCGCAGAACCTACGAGCAGTACTTC. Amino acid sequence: CASSLGRDRRTYEQYF.

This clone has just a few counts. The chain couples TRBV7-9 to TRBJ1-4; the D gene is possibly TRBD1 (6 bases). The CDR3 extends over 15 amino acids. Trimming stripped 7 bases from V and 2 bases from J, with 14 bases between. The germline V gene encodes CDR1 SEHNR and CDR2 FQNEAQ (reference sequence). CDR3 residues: CASTPWDNTNEKLFF. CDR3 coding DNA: TGTGCCAGCACCCCCTGGGACAACACTAATGAAAAACTGTTTTTT.

For the CDR3, the DNA is TGTGCCAGCAGCACCTTGACAGGGGCCCTGGGTGGCTACACCTTC. Protein: CASSTLTGALGGYTF. This sequence joins TRBV28 and TRBJ1-2, with TRBD1 identical over 8 bases. CDR1 MDHEN and CDR2 SYDVKM come from the germline V gene. This CDR3 comprises 15 residues. The V gene end was trimmed by 6 bases and the J gene end by 7 bases; junction bases not matched to a gene: 13.

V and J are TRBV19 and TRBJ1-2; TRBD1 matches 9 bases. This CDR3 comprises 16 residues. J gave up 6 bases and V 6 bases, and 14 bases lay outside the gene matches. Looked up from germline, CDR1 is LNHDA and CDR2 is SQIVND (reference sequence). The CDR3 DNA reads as TGTGCCAGTAGCTGGGACAGGGAGGGCCGGGTGGATGGCTACACCTTC. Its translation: CASSWDREGRVDGYTF. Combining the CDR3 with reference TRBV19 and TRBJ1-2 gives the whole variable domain DGGITQSPKYLFRKEGQNVTLSCEQNLNHDAMYWYRQDPGQGLRLIYYSQIVNDFQKGDIAEGYSVSREKKESFPLTVTSAQKNPTAFYLCASSWDREGRVDGYTFGSGTRLTVV.

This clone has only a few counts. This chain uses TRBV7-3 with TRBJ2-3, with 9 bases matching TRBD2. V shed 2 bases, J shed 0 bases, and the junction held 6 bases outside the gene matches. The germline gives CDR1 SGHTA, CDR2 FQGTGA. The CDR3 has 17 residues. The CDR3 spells CASSLSLAGPSTDTQYF. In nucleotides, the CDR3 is TGTGCCAGCAGCTTATCTCTAGCGGGACCTAGCACAGATACGCAGTATTTT.

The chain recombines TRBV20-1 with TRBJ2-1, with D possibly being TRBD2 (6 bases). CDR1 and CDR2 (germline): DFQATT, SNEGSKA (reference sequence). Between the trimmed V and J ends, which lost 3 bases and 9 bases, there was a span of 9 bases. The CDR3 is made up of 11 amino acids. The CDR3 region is CSARSGGEQFF. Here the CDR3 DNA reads TGCAGTGCTAGGTCCGGGGGTGAGCAGTTCTTC.

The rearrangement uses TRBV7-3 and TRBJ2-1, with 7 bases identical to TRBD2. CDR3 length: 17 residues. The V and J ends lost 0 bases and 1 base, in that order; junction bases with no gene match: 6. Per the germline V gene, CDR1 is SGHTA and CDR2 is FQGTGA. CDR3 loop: CASSLTGGDESYNEQFF. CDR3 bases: TGTGCCAGCAGCTTAACTGGGGGGGACGAGTCCTACAATGAGCAGTTCTTC.

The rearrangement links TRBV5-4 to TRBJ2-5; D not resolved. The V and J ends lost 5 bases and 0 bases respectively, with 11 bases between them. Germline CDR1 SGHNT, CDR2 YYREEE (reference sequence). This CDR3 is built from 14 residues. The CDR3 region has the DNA TGTGCCAGCAGACTAACTGTGTACCAAGAGACCCAGTACTTC. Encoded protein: CASRLTVYQETQYF.

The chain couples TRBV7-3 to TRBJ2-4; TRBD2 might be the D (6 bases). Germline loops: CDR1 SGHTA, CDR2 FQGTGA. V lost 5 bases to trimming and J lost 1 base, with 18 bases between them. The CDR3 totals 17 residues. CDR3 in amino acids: CASSEGGDSSAKNIQYF. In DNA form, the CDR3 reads TGTGCCAGCAGCGAAGGTGGGGACTCGAGCGCCAAAAACATTCAGTACTTC.

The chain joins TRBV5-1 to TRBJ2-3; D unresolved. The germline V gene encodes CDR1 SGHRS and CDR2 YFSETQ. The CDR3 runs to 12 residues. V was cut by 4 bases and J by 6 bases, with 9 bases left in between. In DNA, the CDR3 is TGCGCCAGCAGCCCCGATTCGGATACGCAGTATTTT. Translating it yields CASSPDSDTQYF.

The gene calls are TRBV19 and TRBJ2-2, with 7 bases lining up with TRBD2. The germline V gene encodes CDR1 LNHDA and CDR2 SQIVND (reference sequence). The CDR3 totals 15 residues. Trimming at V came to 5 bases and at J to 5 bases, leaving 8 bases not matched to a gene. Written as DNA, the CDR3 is TGTGCCAGTAGTGGGGGGTCGGGACTAACCGGGGAGCTGTTTTTT. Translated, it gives CASSGGSGLTGELFF.

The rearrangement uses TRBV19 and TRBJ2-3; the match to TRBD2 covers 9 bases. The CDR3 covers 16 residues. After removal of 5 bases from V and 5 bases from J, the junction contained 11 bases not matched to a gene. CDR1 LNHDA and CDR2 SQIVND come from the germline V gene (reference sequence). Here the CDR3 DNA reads TGTGCCAGTAGTCCAACCGGGACTAGCCGAGGAGATACGCAGTATTTT. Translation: CASSPTGTSRGDTQYF.